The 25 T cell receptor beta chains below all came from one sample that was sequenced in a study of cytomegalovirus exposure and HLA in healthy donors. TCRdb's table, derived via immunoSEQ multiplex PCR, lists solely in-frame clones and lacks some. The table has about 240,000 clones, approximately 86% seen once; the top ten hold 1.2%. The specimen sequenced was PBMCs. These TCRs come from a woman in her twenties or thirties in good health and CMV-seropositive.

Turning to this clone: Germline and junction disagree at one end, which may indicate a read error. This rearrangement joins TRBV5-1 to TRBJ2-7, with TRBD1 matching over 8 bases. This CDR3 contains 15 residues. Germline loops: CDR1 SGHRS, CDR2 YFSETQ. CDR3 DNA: TGCGCCAGCAGGTTGGACTTGGGACAGGTGTACGAGCAGTACTTC. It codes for CASRLDLGQVYEQYF.

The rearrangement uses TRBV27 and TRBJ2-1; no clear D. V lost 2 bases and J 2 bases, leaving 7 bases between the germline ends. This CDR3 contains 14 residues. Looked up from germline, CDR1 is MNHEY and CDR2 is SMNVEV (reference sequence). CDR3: CASSLLVAYNEQFF. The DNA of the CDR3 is TGTGCCAGCAGTTTACTAGTTGCCTACAATGAGCAGTTCTTC.

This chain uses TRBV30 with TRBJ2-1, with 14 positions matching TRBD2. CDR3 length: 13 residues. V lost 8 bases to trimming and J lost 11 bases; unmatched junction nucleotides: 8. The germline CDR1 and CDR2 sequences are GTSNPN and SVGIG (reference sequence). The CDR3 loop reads CAAPGLAGVKQFF. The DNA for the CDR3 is TGTGCCGCACCGGGACTAGCGGGAGTTAAGCAGTTCTTC. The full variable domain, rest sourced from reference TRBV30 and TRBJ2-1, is SQTIHQWPATLVQPVGSPLSLECTVEGTSNPNLYWYRQAAGRGLQLLFYSVGIGQISSEVPQNLSASRPQDRQFILSSKKLLLSDSGFYLCAAPGLAGVKQFFGPGTRLTVL.

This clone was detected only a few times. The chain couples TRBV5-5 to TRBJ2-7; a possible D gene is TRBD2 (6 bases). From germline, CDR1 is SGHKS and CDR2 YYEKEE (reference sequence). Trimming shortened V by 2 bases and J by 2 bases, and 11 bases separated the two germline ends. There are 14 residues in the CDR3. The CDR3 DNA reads TGTGCCAGCAGCTTTGGGGGACTCACCTACGAGCAGTACTTC. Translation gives CASSFGGLTYEQYF.

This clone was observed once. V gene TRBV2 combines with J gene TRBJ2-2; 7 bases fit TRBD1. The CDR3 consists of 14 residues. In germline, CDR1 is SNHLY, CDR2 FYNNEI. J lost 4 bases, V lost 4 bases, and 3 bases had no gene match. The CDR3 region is CASSAQGVTGELFF. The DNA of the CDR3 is TGTGCCAGCAGTGCTCAGGGGGTCACCGGGGAGCTGTTTTTT.

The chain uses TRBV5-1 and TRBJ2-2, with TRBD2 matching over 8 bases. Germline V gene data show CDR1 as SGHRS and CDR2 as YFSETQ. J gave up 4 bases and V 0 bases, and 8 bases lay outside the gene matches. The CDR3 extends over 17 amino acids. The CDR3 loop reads CASSLVETSDTTGELFF. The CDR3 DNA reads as TGCGCCAGCAGCTTGGTCGAGACTAGCGATACCACCGGGGAGCTGTTTTTT.

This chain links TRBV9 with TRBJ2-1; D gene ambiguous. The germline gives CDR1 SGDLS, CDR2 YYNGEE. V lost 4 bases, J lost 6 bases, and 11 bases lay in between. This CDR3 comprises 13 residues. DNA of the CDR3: TGTGCCAGCAGCTCCGACTCGATCAATGAGCAGTTCTTC. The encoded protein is CASSSDSINEQFF. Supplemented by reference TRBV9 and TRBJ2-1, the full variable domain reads DSGVTQTPKHLITATGQRVTLRCSPRSGDLSVYWYQQSLDQGLQFLIQYYNGEERAKGNILERFSAQQFPDLHSELNLSSLELGDSALYFCASSSDSINEQFFGPGTRLTVL.

CDR3 protein: CASSYPEAFF. The CDR3, as DNA: TGTGCCAGCAGCTACCCTGAAGCTTTCTTT. This chain uses TRBV6-1 with TRBJ1-1; D not resolved. Germline V CDR1 and CDR2: MNHNS, SASEGT. Trimming shortened V by 6 bases and J by 6 bases, and 5 bases separated the two germline ends. The CDR3 is 10 amino acids.

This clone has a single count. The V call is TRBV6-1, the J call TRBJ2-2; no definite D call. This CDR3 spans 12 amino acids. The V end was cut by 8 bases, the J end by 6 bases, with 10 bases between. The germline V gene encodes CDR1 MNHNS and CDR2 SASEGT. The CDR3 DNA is TGTGCCAGCGCGGTCGCGCCCGGGGAGCTGTTTTTT. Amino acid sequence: CASAVAPGELFF.

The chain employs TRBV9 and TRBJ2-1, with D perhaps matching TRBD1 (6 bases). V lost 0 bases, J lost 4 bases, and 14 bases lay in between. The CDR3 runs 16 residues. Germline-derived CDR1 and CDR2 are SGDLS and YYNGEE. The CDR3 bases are TGTGCCAGCAGCGTAGAGGGAAGGGGGTCATACAATGAGCAGTTCTTC. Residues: CASSVEGRGSYNEQFF.

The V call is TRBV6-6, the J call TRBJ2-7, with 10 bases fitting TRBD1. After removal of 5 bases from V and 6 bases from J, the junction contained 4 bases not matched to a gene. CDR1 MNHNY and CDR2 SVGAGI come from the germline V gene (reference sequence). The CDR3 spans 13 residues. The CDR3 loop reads CASSTDRGVEQYF. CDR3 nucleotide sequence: TGTGCCAGCAGTACGGACAGGGGGGTCGAGCAGTACTTC.

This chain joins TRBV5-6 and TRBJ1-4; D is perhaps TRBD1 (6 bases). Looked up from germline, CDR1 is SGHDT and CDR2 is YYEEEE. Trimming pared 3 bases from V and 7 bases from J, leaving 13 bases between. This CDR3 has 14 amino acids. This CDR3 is CASSSTGNSEKLFF. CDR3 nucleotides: TGTGCCAGCAGCTCTACAGGGAATAGTGAAAAACTGTTTTTT. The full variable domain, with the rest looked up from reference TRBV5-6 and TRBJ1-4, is DAGVTQSPTHLIKTRGQQVTLRCSPKSGHDTVSWYQQALGQGPQFIFQYYEEEERQRGNFPDRFSGHQFPNYSSELNVNALLLGDSALYLCASSSTGNSEKLFFGSGTQLSVL.

The CDR3 DNA reads TGTGCCAGCAGAAGTAGTTTGGCGGGAAGCTACGAGCAGTACTTC. It translates to CASRSSLAGSYEQYF. The V call is TRBV27, the J call TRBJ2-7, with D possibly TRBD2 on 6 matching bases. This CDR3 is built from 15 residues. Germline V CDR1 and CDR2: MNHEY, SMNVEV (reference sequence). Trimming cost V 6 bases and J 3 bases, with 18 bases left between them.

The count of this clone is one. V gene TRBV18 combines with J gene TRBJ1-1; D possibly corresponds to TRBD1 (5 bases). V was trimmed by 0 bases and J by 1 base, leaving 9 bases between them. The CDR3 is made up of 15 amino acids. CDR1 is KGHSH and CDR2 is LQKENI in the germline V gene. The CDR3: CASSPPYQGNTEAFF. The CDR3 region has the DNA TGTGCCAGCTCACCACCATATCAGGGGAACACTGAAGCTTTCTTT.

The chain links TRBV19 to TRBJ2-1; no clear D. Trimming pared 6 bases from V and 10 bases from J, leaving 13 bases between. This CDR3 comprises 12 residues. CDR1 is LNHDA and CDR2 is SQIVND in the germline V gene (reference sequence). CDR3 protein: CASSTILAEQFF. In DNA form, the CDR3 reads TGTGCCAGTAGCACGATATTGGCCGAGCAGTTCTTC.

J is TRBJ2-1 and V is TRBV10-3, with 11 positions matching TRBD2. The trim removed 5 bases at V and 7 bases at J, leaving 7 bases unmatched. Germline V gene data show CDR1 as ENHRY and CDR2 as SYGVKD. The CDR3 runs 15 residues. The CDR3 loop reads CAISPGASGRNEQFF. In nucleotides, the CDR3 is TGTGCCATCAGTCCCGGGGCTAGCGGGAGGAATGAGCAGTTCTTC.

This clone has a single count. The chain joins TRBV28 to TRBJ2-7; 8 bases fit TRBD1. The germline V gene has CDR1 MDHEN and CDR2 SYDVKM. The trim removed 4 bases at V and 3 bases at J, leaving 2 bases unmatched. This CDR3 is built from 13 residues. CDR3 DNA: TGTGCCAGCAGTTCCGGACAGGGCTACGAGCAGTACTTC. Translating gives CASSSGQGYEQYF.

The DNA for the CDR3 is TGTGCCAGCAGTTACGCGCCCCGAGGGAACACTGAAGCTTTCTTT. Its translation: CASSYAPRGNTEAFF. This chain connects TRBV6-6 to TRBJ1-1; no definite D call. The CDR3 has 15 residues. Trimming removed 2 bases at V and 1 base at J, with 11 bases between. Germline lookup yields CDR1 MNHNY and CDR2 SVGAGI (reference sequence).

CDR3 nucleotides: TGTGCCAGCAGTTTATCTTGGGCGATTGGGGAAAAACTGTTTTTT. It codes for CASSLSWAIGEKLFF. The gene calls are TRBV27 and TRBJ1-4, with no clear D. From germline, CDR1 is MNHEY and CDR2 SMNVEV (reference sequence). The CDR3 loop spans 15 amino acids. Trimming cost V 0 bases and J 8 bases, with 13 bases left between them.

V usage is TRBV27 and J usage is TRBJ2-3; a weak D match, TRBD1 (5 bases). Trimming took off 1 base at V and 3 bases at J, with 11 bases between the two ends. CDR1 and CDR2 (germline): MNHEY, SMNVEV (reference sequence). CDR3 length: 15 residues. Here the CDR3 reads CASSLWQGMTDTQYF. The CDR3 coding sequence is TGTGCCAGCAGTTTATGGCAGGGCATGACAGATACGCAGTATTTT.

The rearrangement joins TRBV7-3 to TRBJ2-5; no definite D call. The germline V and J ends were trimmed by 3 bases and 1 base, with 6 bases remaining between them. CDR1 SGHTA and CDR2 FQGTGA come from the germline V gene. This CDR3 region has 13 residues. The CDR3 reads CASSLSVQETQYF. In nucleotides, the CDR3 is TGTGCCAGCAGCTTGTCAGTCCAAGAGACCCAGTACTTC.

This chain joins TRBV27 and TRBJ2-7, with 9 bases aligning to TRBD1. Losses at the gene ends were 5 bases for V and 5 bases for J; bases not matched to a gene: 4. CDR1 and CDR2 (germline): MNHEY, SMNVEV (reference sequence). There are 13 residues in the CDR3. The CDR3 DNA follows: TGTGCCAGCAGTCGCGGGACAGGGCACGAGCAGTACTTC. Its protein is CASSRGTGHEQYF.

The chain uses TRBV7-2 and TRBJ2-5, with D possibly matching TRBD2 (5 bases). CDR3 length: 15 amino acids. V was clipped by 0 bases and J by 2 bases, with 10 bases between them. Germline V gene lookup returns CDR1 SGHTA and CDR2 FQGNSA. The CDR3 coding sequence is TGTGCCAGCAGCTTAGCCGTCGGGGTTCAAGAGACCCAGTACTTC. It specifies CASSLAVGVQETQYF. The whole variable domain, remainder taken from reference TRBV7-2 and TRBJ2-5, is GAGVSQSPSNKVTEKGKDVELRCDPISGHTALYWYRQSLGQGLEFLIYFQGNSAPDKSGLPSDRFSAERTGGSVSTLTIQRTQQEDSAVYLCASSLAVGVQETQYFGPGTRLLVL.

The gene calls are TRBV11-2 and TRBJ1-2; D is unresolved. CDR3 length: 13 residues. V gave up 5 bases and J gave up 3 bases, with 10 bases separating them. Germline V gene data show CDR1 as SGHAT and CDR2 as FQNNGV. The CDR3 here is CASSQGSYYGYTF. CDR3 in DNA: TGTGCCAGCAGCCAAGGGAGTTACTATGGCTACACCTTC.

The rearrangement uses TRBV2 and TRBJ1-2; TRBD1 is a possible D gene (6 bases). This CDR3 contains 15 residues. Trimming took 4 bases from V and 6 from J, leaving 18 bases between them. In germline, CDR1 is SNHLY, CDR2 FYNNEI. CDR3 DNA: TGTGCCAGCAGTGTAAGCAGGGGAGACACTGATGGCTACACCTTC. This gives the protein CASSVSRGDTDGYTF.